A single sample is the source of the 4 T cell receptor beta chains below, sequenced in a study of identical twins. TCRdb re-derived calls from the 5' RACE reads in MiXCR, one entry per CDR3 protein. There are around 530,000 distinct CDR3 sequences in the sample; about 16% occur only once, and 0.44% lies in the top ten. The same specimen was also included in a second study, on yellow fever vaccine responses in identical twins.

Sample: CD4+ T cells sorted from blood. These receptors came from a woman aged 18-30 years in good health.

The chain is built from TRBV5-1 and TRBJ2-1, with 9 bases aligning to TRBD1. The CDR3 loop spans 15 amino acids. Germline trimming cut 0 bases from V and 9 bases from J; bases unmatched to any gene: 7. Germline CDR1 is SGHRS and CDR2 is YFSETQ. The CDR3: CASSLGGTGLGEQFF. The CDR3 nucleotides read TGCGCCAGCAGCTTGGGGGGGACAGGGCTCGGTGAGCAGTTCTTC. Full variable domain (outside the CDR3, taken from reference TRBV5-1 and TRBJ2-1): KAGVTQTPRYLIKTRGQQVTLSCSPISGHRSVSWYQQTPGQGLQFLFEYFSETQRNKGNFPGRFSGRQFSNSRSEMNVSTLELGDSALYLCASSLGGTGLGEQFFGPGTRLTVL.

This chain joins TRBV7-2 and TRBJ2-3; D is ambiguous. This CDR3 is 14 amino acids long. Trimming removed 5 bases from V and 3 bases from J, with 12 bases in between. CDR1 is SGHTA and CDR2 is FQGNSA in the germline V gene. CDR3 bases: TGTGCCAGCAGCGACGCCATAGTAACAGATACGCAGTATTTT. As protein: CASSDAIVTDTQYF.

The table lists this clonotype with many counts. The chain carries TRBV2 and TRBJ2-1; TRBD2 might be the D (7 bases). The CDR3 contains 11 residues. V gave up 8 bases and J gave up 7 bases, with 9 bases separating them. The V gene's germline CDR1 is SNHLY and CDR2 FYNNEI. The CDR3 DNA reads TGTGCCAGCGGGAGGGGGAATGAGCAGTTCTTC. Translated: CASGRGNEQFF.

This chain uses TRBV19 with TRBJ2-2; TRBD1 matches 11 bases. The CDR3 totals 16 residues. Germline values: CDR1 LNHDA, CDR2 SQIVND (reference sequence). Trimming took 7 bases from V and 4 from J; bases not matched to a gene: 8. DNA of the CDR3: TGTGCCAGTACTCACGGCGGGACAGGGGGCACCGGGGAGCTGTTTTTT. Protein: CASTHGGTGGTGELFF.